This passage covers 19 T cell receptor beta chains from one sample sequenced in a study of blood T cell repertoires in COVID-19 (dated by TCRdb to 2019 to 2021). Preparation of the library involved the immunoSEQ multiplex PCR assay. The immuneACCESS repertoire file appears here via TCRdb, limited to in-frame rearrangements. These files lack a portion of the clones; in checked studies, under half of the deficit traces to unresolved V genes, and the cause of the others is not known. The sample contains about 88,000 clones, 90% of them found a single time. The ten largest clones add up to about 1.7% of the sample. The sample comprised peripheral blood. The receptors stem from a man between 60 and 70 years old with acute or convalescent COVID-19.

The CDR3 DNA follows: TGTGCCAGCAGCACGGACAGGGAGGGGACTGAAGCTTTCTTT. It encodes CASSTDREGTEAFF. The rearrangement uses TRBV5-6 and TRBJ1-1; 8 nucleotides align to TRBD1. Germline V gene lookup returns CDR1 SGHDT and CDR2 YYEEEE. V trimming: 4 bases; J trimming: 5 bases; junction bases outside the gene matches: 7. This CDR3 has 14 residues.

The chain joins TRBV6-5 to TRBJ1-5; no reliable D call. Germline CDR1 MNHEY, CDR2 SVGAGI. CDR3 length equals 14 residues. V was pared by 6 bases and J by 0 bases, with 9 bases between. CDR3 in DNA: TGTGCCAGCAGAACAGCCCTTAGCAATCAGCCCCAGCATTTT. It translates to CASRTALSNQPQHF.

The chain joins TRBV19 to TRBJ1-5; D may be TRBD1 (6 bases). CDR1 is LNHDA, CDR2 SQIVND, per germline (reference sequence). The V end lost 2 bases, the J end lost 7 bases, and 18 bases lay between the germline ends. The CDR3 covers 16 residues. As DNA, the CDR3 is TGTGCCAGTAGTATAATAGGGGGGGCTTCAGGGCAGCCCCAGCATTTT. It encodes CASSIIGGASGQPQHF.

The rearrangement links TRBV5-6 to TRBJ1-1, with 7 bases lining up with TRBD1. The CDR3 is 14 amino acids. The germline V gene has CDR1 SGHDT and CDR2 YYEEEE. J gave up 1 base and V 4 bases, and 4 bases lay outside the gene matches. CDR3 region: CASSPGQKNTEAFF. The CDR3 coding sequence is TGTGCCAGCAGCCCGGGACAGAAGAACACTGAAGCTTTCTTT.

The chain has TRBV4-3 and TRBJ1-6; maybe TRBD1 (5 bases). V was clipped by 0 bases and J by 5 bases, with 17 bases between them. The CDR3 is made up of 18 amino acids. Germline CDR1 reads LGHNA; CDR2 reads YSLEER. In DNA, the CDR3 is TGCGCCAGCAGCCAAGATTTCGGGGGAGCTGGGGATAATTCACCCCTCCACTTT. Residues: CASSQDFGGAGDNSPLHF.

V and J are TRBV19 and TRBJ2-3; 7 bases are a match to TRBD2. This CDR3 is 16 amino acids long. The germline CDR1 and CDR2 sequences are LNHDA and SQIVND (reference sequence). The junction had 7 bases not matched to a gene; V was cut back by 1 base and J by 3 bases. CDR3 in amino acids: CASSIGWTGGTDTQYF. The CDR3 region has the DNA TGTGCCAGTAGTATAGGGTGGACCGGGGGGACAGATACGCAGTATTTT.

The chain couples TRBV6-6 to TRBJ2-7; 10 positions match TRBD1. The CDR3 totals 15 residues. The V segment lost 6 bases and the J segment 1 base; nucleotides outside the gene matches: 6. Germline V CDR1 and CDR2: MNHNY, SVGAGI (reference sequence). This chain's CDR3 is CASRDRTGGSYEQYF. CDR3 nucleotide sequence: TGTGCCAGCAGAGACCGGACAGGGGGATCCTACGAGCAGTACTTC.

This chain joins TRBV7-2 and TRBJ1-2; D is unresolved. V lost 2 bases and J lost 0, with 13 bases in between. This CDR3 is built from 16 residues. Per the germline V gene, CDR1 is SGHTA and CDR2 is FQGNSA. This CDR3 reads CASSLRGSKSNYGYTF. DNA for the CDR3: TGTGCCAGCAGCTTACGAGGCAGCAAGTCTAACTATGGCTACACCTTC.

The CDR3 coding sequence is TGCGCCAGCAGCCAAGAGGTTTCCCACAGGGGAAACTATGGCTACACCTTC. Residues: CASSQEVSHRGNYGYTF. The chain combines TRBV4-3 with TRBJ1-2, with 7 positions matching TRBD1. This CDR3 comprises 17 residues. V gave up 0 bases and J gave up 2 bases; unmatched junction bases: 9. Germline assignment: CDR1 LGHNA and CDR2 YSLEER.

V is TRBV5-1 and J is TRBJ2-7, with TRBD2 as a possible D gene (5 bases). The CDR3 loop spans 13 amino acids. Germline CDR1 is SGHRS and CDR2 is YFSETQ. V was cut by 4 bases and J by 3 bases, with 11 bases left in between. The CDR3 DNA sequence: TGCGCCAGCAGCCTTGGACTCTACTACGAGCAGTACTTC. Translation gives CASSLGLYYEQYF.

CDR3 sequence reads: CASSQTSGRVYEQFF. For the CDR3, the DNA is TGTGCCAGCAGCCAGACTAGCGGGAGGGTGTATGAGCAGTTCTTC. This rearrangement joins TRBV5-5 to TRBJ2-1, with 14 positions matching TRBD2. The CDR3 spans 15 residues. The V and J ends lost 4 bases and 8 bases, in that order; junction bases with no gene match: 5. The germline V gene encodes CDR1 SGHKS and CDR2 YYEKEE (reference sequence).

This rearrangement joins TRBV6-5 to TRBJ1-4; weak D call: TRBD1 (6 bases). This CDR3 comprises 14 residues. The V gene lost 0 bases and the J gene lost 8 bases, with 10 bases spanning the gap. The germline CDR1 and CDR2 sequences are MNHEY and SVGAGI. Written as DNA, the CDR3 is TGTGCCAGCAGTTACTCGAGGCAGGGGGAAAAACTGTTTTTT. Translation gives CASSYSRQGEKLFF.

This clone came up once. This CDR3 reads CASGWGQSTEAFF. In nucleotides, the CDR3 is TGTGCCTCAGGGTGGGGACAGAGCACTGAAGCTTTCTTT. The rearrangement joins TRBV6-6 to TRBJ1-1; 7 bases are a match to TRBD1. With 11 bases clipped from V and 4 bases from J, the junction kept 10 bases outside the gene matches. This CDR3 spans 13 amino acids. The germline V gene encodes CDR1 MNHNY and CDR2 SVGAGI (reference sequence).

This clone showed up many times. The V and J genes are TRBV3-1 (or the pseudogene TRBV3-2) and TRBJ2-3, with 8 bases that match TRBD1. J was trimmed by 5 bases and V by 2 bases; bases with no gene match: 12. The CDR3 contains 17 residues. Germline V gene lookup returns CDR1 LGHDT and CDR2 YNNKEL (reference sequence). CDR3 in DNA: TGTGCCAGCAGCCAAACTCCCGGGACAGGAGCGAGAGATACGCAGTATTTT. It translates to CASSQTPGTGARDTQYF.

The chain joins TRBV10-2 to TRBJ2-1; TRBD1 matches at 8 bases. The CDR3 runs 15 residues. V lost 2 bases, J lost 0 bases, and 0 bases stayed unmatched. CDR1 and CDR2 (germline): WSHSY, SAAADI. Here the CDR3 reads CASSETGGSYNEQFF. The CDR3 coding sequence is TGCGCCAGCAGTGAGACAGGGGGCTCCTACAATGAGCAGTTCTTC.

The gene calls are TRBV5-1 and TRBJ1-3; D is uncertain. Germline V gives CDR1 SGHRS, CDR2 YFSETQ. This CDR3 has 16 residues. The germline V and J ends were trimmed by 0 bases and 4 bases, with 14 bases remaining between them. The CDR3 sequence is CASSLAQRSGGNTIYF. The CDR3 DNA reads TGCGCCAGCAGCTTGGCACAGAGATCTGGAGGAAACACCATATATTTT.

This clone was counted a few times. V usage is TRBV7-9 and J usage is TRBJ2-1; 9 bases align to TRBD2. With 4 bases clipped from V and 5 bases from J, the junction kept 6 bases outside the gene matches. The CDR3 has 15 residues. Germline CDR1 and CDR2: SEHNR and FQNEAQ (reference sequence). CDR3 DNA sequence: TGTGCCAGCAGCTATAGACTAGCGGCCAACAATGAGCAGTTCTTC. This codes for CASSYRLAANNEQFF.

The chain uses TRBV27 and TRBJ1-6; 8 positions agree with TRBD1. Germline CDR1 and CDR2: MNHEY and SMNVEV (reference sequence). With V trimmed by 0 bases and J by 9 bases, 7 bases remained unmatched. The CDR3 length is 16 residues. The CDR3 sequence is CASSLSHRGKGSPLHF. The CDR3 nucleotides read TGTGCCAGCAGTTTATCGCACAGGGGGAAGGGTTCACCCCTCCACTTT.

V and J are TRBV12-3 or TRBV12-4 and TRBJ1-1; TRBD1 matches 7 bases. The CDR3 sequence is 13 residues long. The V gene end was trimmed by 8 bases and the J gene end by 4 bases; junction bases not matched to a gene: 7. CDR3 region: CASHRGGVTEAFF. In nucleotides, the CDR3 is TGTGCCAGCCACAGGGGCGGTGTCACTGAAGCTTTCTTT.